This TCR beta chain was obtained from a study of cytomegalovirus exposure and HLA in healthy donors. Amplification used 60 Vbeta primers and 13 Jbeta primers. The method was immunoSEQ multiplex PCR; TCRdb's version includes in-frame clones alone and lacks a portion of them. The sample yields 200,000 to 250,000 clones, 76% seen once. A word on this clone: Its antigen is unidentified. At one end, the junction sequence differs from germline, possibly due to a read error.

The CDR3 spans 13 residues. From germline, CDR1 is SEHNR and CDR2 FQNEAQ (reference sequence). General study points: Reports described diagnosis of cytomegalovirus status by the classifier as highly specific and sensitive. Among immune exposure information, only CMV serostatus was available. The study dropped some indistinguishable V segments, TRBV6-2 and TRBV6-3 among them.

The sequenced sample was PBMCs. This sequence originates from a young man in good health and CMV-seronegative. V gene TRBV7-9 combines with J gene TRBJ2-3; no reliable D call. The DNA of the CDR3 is TGTTCCAGCACCTATGCTGCTACGGATACGCAGTATTTT. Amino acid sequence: CSSTYAATDTQYF.